This TCR beta chain was recorded in a study of blood T cell repertoires in COVID-19. Study overall: Samples representing acute and convalescent COVID-19 were sourced from the United States, Italy and Spain. Nucleic acid was either cDNA or gDNA, and it came from T cells, B-cell-depleted T cells, or PBMCs.

The germline V gene has CDR1 KGHSH and CDR2 LQKENI. The CDR3 sequence is 12 residues long. V lost 3 bases and J 8 bases, leaving 10 bases between the germline ends. Clones were read by immunoSEQ multiplex PCR, and TCRdb kept only the in-frame ones, dropping some. This sample has around 210,000 clones, with 84% found just once. V gene TRBV18 combines with J gene TRBJ1-2; D possibly corresponds to TRBD1 (6 bases). Input material: peripheral blood. The receptor was isolated from a woman of 80 years or more with COVID-19, enrolled during active disease. The CDR3 loop reads CASSPRQAGYTF. For the CDR3, the DNA is TGTGCCAGCTCACCTAGACAGGCCGGCTACACCTTC. The full variable domain, completed using reference TRBV18 and TRBJ1-2, is NAGVMQNPRHLVRRRGQEARLRCSPMKGHSHVYWYRQLPEEGLKFMVYLQKENIIDESGMPKERFSAEFPKEGPSILRIQQVVRGDSAAYFCASSPRQAGYTFGSGTRLTVV.